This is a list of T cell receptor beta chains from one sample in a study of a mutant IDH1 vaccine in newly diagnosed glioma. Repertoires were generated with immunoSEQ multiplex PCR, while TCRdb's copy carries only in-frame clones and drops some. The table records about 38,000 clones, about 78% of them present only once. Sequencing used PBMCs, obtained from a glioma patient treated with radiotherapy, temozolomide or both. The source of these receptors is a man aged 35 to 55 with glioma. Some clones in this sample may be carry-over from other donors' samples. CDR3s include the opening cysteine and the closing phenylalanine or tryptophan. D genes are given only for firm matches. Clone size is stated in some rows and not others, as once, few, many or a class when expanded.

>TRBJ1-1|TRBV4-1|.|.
CASSRGLGRAEAFF
TGCGCCAGCAGCCGAGGTCTTGGTAGGGCTGAAGCTTTCTTT
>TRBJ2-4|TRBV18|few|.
CASSPTGTSIQYF
TGTGCCAGCTCGCCAACCGGGACATCTATTCAGTACTTC
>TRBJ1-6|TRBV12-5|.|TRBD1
CASGLDRGPSSYNSPLHF
TGTGCTAGTGGTTTGGACAGGGGCCCTAGCTCCTATAATTCACCCCTCCACTTT
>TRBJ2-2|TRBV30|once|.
CAWINAAWAIGELFF
TGTGCCTGGATAAACGCCGCCTGGGCCATCGGGGAGCTGTTTTTT
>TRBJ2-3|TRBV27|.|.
CASSFMGDTQYF
TGTGCCAGCAGCTTCATGGGGGATACGCAGTATTTT
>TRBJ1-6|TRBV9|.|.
CASSPWWQGSNSPLHF
TGTGCCAGCAGCCCTTGGTGGCAGGGTAGTAATTCACCCCTCCACTTT
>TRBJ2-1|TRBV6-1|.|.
CASRDGTSYNEQFF
TGTGCCAGCAGAGACGGTACCTCCTACAATGAGCAGTTCTTC
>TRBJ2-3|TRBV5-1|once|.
CASSLGDGVDTQYF
TGCGCCAGCAGCTTGGGAGACGGAGTGGATACGCAGTATTTT
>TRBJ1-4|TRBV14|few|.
CASSPFGQGRGEKLFF
TGTGCCAGCAGCCCCTTCGGGCAGGGAAGGGGTGAAAAACTGTTTTTT
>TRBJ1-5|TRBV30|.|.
CAWSGTGRQPQHF
TGTGCCTGGAGTGGAACAGGGCGGCAGCCCCAGCATTTT
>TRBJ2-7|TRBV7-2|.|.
CASSFTPRDGEQYF
TGTGCCAGCAGCTTCACACCCAGGGACGGCGAGCAGTACTTC
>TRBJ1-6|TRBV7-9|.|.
CASSQDNSPLHF
TGTGCCAGCAGCCAGGATAATTCACCCCTCCACTTT
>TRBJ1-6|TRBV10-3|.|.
CAISVGGNSPLHF
TGTGCCATCAGTGTTGGGGGGAATTCACCCCTCCACTTT
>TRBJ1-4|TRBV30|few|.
CAWTYGEKLFF
TGTGCCTGGACGTACGGGGAAAAACTGTTTTTT
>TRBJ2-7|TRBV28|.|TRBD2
CASSFWASGHEQYF
TGTGCCAGCAGTTTTTGGGCTAGCGGGCACGAGCAGTACTTC
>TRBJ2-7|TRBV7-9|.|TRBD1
CASSLVDRGPYEQYF
TGTGCCAGCAGCTTGGTAGACAGGGGACCCTACGAGCAGTACTTC
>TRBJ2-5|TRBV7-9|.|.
CASSERGMEQYQETQYF
TGTGCCAGCAGTGAAAGGGGGATGGAGCAGTACCAAGAGACCCAGTACTTC
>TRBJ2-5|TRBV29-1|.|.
CSVGARGETQYF
TGCAGCGTTGGGGCCAGAGGAGAGACCCAGTACTTC
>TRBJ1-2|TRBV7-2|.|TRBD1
CASSPTGNTGGFHGYTF
TGTGCCAGCAGCCCGACAGGAAATACAGGGGGCTTTCATGGCTACACCTTC
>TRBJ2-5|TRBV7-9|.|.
CASSLAPRAQGETQYF
TGTGCCAGCAGCTTAGCTCCCAGGGCCCAAGGAGAGACCCAGTACTTC
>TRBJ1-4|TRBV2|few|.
CASSRGVTNEKLFF
TGTGCCAGCAGTAGGGGGGTGACTAATGAAAAACTGTTTTTT
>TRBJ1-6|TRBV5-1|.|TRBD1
CASSGDREGHSPLHF
TGCGCCAGCAGCGGGGACAGGGAAGGGCATTCACCCCTCCACTTT
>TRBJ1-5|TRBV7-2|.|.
CASSRQGAGDQPQHF
TGTGCCAGCAGCCGACAAGGGGCAGGAGACCAGCCCCAGCATTTT
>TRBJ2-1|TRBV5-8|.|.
CASQRGSSYNEQFF
TGTGCCAGCCAACGGGGGAGCTCCTACAATGAGCAGTTCTTC
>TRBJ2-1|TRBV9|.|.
CASSPRQLSSYNEQFF
TGTGCCAGCAGCCCCCGGCAATTGAGCTCCTACAATGAGCAGTTCTTC
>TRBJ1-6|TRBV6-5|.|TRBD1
CASSYSRQGRPPLHF
TGTGCCAGCAGTTACTCGAGACAGGGGAGGCCACCCCTCCACTTT
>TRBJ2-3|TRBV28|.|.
CASSLIGDSDTQYF
TGTGCCAGCAGTTTAATAGGAGACTCAGATACGCAGTATTTT
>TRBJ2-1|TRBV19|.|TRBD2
CASSTGLAVSEQFF
TGTGCCAGTAGTACGGGACTAGCGGTGAGTGAGCAGTTCTTC
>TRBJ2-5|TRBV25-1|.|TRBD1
CASLGGTGGRETQYF
TGTGCCAGCCTAGGGGGGACAGGGGGCAGGGAGACCCAGTACTTC
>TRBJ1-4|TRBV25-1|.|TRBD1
CASSDSTGTGLEKLFF
TGTGCCAGCAGTGATAGTACCGGGACAGGGCTTGAAAAACTGTTTTTT
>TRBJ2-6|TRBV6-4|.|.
CASSPGASSGANVLTF
TGTGCCAGCAGCCCAGGGGCCTCCTCTGGGGCCAACGTCCTGACTTTC
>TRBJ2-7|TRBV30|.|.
CAWSRTAYEQYF
TGTGCCTGGAGCAGGACAGCCTACGAGCAGTACTTC
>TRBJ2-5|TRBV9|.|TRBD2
CASSDSGGAGEETQYF
TGTGCCAGCAGCGATAGCGGGGGGGCCGGCGAAGAGACCCAGTACTTC
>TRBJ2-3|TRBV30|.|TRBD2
CAWSRTSGFTDTQYF
TGTGCCTGGAGTCGGACTAGCGGATTCACAGATACGCAGTATTTT
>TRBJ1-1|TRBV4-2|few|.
CASSKNFGDTEAFF
TGTGCCAGCAGCAAGAATTTTGGGGACACTGAAGCTTTCTTT
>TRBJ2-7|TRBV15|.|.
CATSRGFTEQYF
TGTGCCACCAGCAGGGGTTTTACCGAGCAGTACTTC
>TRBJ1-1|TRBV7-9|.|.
CASSLDPGILNTEAFF
TGTGCCAGCAGCTTAGACCCCGGGATCTTGAACACTGAAGCTTTCTTT
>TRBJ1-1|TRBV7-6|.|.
CASSFRLGTEAFF
TGTGCCAGCAGCTTCCGCCTTGGGACTGAAGCTTTCTTT
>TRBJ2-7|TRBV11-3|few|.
CASSRTGQDYEQYF
TGTGCCAGCAGCCGTACGGGACAAGACTACGAGCAGTACTTC
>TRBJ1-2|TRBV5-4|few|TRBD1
CASLGQFPGGDYGYTF
TGTGCCAGCCTGGGACAGTTCCCCGGCGGAGACTATGGCTACACCTTC
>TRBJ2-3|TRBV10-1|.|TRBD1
CASSEISGQGARADTQYF
TGCGCCAGCAGTGAGATATCGGGACAGGGGGCTCGAGCAGATACGCAGTATTTT
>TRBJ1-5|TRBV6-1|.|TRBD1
CASGDRVGGFSNQPQHF
TGTGCCAGCGGTGACAGGGTAGGAGGGTTCAGCAATCAGCCCCAGCATTTT
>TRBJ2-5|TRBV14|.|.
CASSHQLAETQYF
TGTGCCAGCAGCCACCAACTGGCAGAGACCCAGTACTTC
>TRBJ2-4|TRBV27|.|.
CASRPGLAKNIQYF
TGTGCCAGCAGGCCGGGGTTAGCCAAAAACATTCAGTACTTC
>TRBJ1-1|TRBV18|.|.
CASSQQGQGTEAFF
TGTGCCAGCTCACAGCAGGGTCAGGGCACTGAAGCTTTCTTT
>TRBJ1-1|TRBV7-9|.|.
CASSLDGGTEAFF
TGTGCCAGCAGCTTAGACGGGGGAACTGAAGCTTTCTTT
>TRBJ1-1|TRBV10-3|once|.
CAISDKVTEAFF
TGTGCCATCAGTGACAAGGTGACTGAAGCTTTCTTT
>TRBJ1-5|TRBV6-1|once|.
CASSDLAGANQPQHF
TGTGCCAGCAGTGACCTTGCGGGGGCCAATCAGCCCCAGCATTTT
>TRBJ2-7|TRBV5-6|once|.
CASSLGIGGVSYEQYF
TGTGCCAGCAGCTTGGGCATCGGGGGTGTCTCCTACGAGCAGTACTTC
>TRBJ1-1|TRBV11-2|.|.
CASSATQDTEAFF
TGTGCCAGCAGTGCAACTCAAGACACTGAAGCTTTCTTT
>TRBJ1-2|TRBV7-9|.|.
CASSLTPQKGYTF
TGTGCCAGCAGCTTAACCCCCCAAAAAGGCTACACCTTC
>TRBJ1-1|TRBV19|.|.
CASSIPRGGGTEAFF
TGTGCCAGTAGTATTCCCCGGGGTGGTGGCACTGAAGCTTTCTTT
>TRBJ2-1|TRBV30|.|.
CAWSLGGYNEQFF
TGTGCCTGGAGTCTAGGGGGGTACAATGAGCAGTTCTTC
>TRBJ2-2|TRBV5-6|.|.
CASSLMAINTGELFF
TGTGCCAGCAGCTTGATGGCCATAAACACCGGGGAGCTGTTTTTT
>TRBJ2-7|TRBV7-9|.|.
CASSLPGVSSYEQYF
TGTGCCAGCAGCTTACCCGGGGTAAGCTCCTACGAGCAGTACTTC
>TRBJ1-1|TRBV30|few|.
CAWSVPGSRRTEAFF
TGTGCCTGGAGTGTACCTGGTTCCAGGCGTACTGAAGCTTTCTTT
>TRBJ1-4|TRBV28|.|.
CASSTMDVRNEKLFF
TGTGCCAGCAGTACGATGGACGTCCGTAATGAAAAACTGTTTTTT
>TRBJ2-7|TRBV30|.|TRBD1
CAWSIQGDEQYF
TGTGCCTGGAGTATACAGGGGGACGAGCAGTACTTC